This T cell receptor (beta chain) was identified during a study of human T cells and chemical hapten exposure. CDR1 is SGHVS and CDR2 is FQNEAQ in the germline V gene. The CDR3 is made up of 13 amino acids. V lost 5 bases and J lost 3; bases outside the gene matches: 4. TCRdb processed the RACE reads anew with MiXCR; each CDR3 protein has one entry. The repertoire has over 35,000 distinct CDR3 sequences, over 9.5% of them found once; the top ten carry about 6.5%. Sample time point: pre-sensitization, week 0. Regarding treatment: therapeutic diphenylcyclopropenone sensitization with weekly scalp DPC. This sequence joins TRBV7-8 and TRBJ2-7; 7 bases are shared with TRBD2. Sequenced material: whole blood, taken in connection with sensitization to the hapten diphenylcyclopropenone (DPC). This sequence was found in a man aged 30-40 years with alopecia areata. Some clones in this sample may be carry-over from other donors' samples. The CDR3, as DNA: TGTGCCAGCAGCCCCGGCGGGGGCTACGAGCAGTACTTC. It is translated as CASSPGGGYEQYF.